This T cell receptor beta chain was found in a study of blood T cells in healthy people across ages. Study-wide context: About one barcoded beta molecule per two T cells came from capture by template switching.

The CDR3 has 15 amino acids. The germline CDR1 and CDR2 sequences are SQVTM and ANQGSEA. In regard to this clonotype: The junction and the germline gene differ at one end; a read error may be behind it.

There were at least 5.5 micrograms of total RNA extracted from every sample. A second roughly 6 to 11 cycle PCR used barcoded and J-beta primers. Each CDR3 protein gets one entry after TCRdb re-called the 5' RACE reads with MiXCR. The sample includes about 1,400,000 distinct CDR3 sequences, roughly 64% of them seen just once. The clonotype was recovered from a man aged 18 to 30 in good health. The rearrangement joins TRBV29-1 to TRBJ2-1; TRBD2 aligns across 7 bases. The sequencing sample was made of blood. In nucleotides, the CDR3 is TGCAGCGCTGAAGAGACAGCGGGATTTAGAAATGAGCAGTTCTTC. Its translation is CSAEETAGFRNEQFF.